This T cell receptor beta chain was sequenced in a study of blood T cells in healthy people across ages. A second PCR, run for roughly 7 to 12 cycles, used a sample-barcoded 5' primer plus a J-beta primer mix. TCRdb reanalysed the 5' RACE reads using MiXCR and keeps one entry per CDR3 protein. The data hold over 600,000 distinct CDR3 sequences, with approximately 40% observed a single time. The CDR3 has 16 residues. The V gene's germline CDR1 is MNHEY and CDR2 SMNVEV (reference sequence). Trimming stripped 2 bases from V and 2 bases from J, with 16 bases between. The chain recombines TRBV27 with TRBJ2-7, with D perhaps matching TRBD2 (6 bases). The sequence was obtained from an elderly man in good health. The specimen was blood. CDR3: CASSLNERLGTYEQYF. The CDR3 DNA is TGTGCCAGCAGTTTAAATGAGAGACTAGGGACCTACGAGCAGTACTTC.